A single sample gave rise to the 15 T cell receptor beta chains below, sequenced in a study of T cell repertoires in cytomegalovirus infection. TCRdb re-derived calls from the reads in MiXCR, one entry per CDR3 protein. This sample yields about 300,000 distinct CDR3 sequences, of which around 10% are seen a single time; about 2.3% belongs to the top ten. The sequenced sample was PBMCs. These receptors originate from a human donor in good health (CMV status not recorded). Some clones in this sample may be carry-over from other donors' samples.

The genes are TRBV12-3 or TRBV12-4 and TRBJ2-1; the match to TRBD2 covers 8 bases. V shed 5 bases, J shed 8 bases, and the junction held 14 bases outside the gene matches. CDR3 length equals 16 residues. In nucleotides, the CDR3 is TGTGCCAGCAGTCATACAGCGGGGGCCCATGTCGATGAGCAGTTCTTC. Its translation is CASSHTAGAHVDEQFF.

Comment on this clonotype: A read error may be the cause here, since a much bigger clone is one base away. The rearrangement uses TRBV20-1 and TRBJ1-2; D is unresolved. The V gene's germline CDR1 is DFQATT and CDR2 SNEGSKA (reference sequence). The CDR3 covers 11 residues. The CDR3, as DNA: TGCAGTGCTCCCTCCAACTATGGCTACCCCTTC. Translation gives CSAPSNYGYPF.

This clonotype was detected ten times or more. J is TRBJ2-6 and V is TRBV12-3 or TRBV12-4; D ambiguous. The CDR3 has 13 amino acids. Trimming shortened V by 10 bases and J by 2 bases, and 9 bases separated the two germline ends. CDR3 DNA: TGTGCCAACCTCAATCCTGGGGCCAACGTCCTGACTTTC. Translating it yields CANLNPGANVLTF.

This clonotype has at least ten counts. The chain carries TRBV6-2 or TRBV6-3 and TRBJ2-5, with D perhaps matching TRBD2 (5 bases). The V gene's germline CDR1 is MNHEY and CDR2 SVGEGT. Deletions cut 0 bases from V and 4 bases from J, with 12 bases between. This CDR3 spans 15 amino acids. In DNA, the CDR3 is TGTGCCAGCAGTTACTCGAGCGGAGGAAGAGAGACCCAGTACTTC. Translation: CASSYSSGGRETQYF.

This clonotype appeared many times. This rearrangement joins TRBV6-4 to TRBJ2-7; the D gene is possibly TRBD2 (7 bases). The CDR3 is 15 amino acids. Germline CDR1 reads MRHNA; CDR2 reads SNTAGT. The ends were cut back, 0 bases at V and 5 bases at J, with 14 bases in the middle. CDR3 coding DNA: TGTGCCAGCAGTGACTCGGGGGGGGCTAGCGACGAGCAGTACTTC. Translating it yields CASSDSGGASDEQYF.

Ten or more counts support this clonotype. CDR3 sequence: CASSLLTTSSTDTQYF. The CDR3 bases are TGTGCCAGCAGCTTACTGACCACATCCAGCACAGATACGCAGTATTTT. The chain uses TRBV7-6 and TRBJ2-3, with D unresolved. The CDR3 consists of 16 residues. Trimming took off 2 bases at V and 0 bases at J, with 12 bases between the two ends. Germline V gives CDR1 SGHVS, CDR2 FNYEAQ.

This clonotype was observed many times. The V gene is TRBV11-3, the J gene TRBJ2-3, with 7 bases lining up with TRBD2. The CDR3 is 18 amino acids. With V trimmed by 0 bases and J by 1 base, 10 bases remained unmatched. From germline, CDR1 is SGHNT and CDR2 YENEEA. As DNA, the CDR3 is TGTGCCAGCAGCTTAGATTACTCCTCGGGGGGAGGCACAGATACGCAGTATTTT. Translation: CASSLDYSSGGGTDTQYF.

At least ten counts were recorded for this clonotype. This CDR3 is CASERGPSSGANVLTF. The CDR3 nucleotides read TGTGCCAGCGAGCGGGGGCCGAGCTCTGGGGCCAACGTCCTGACTTTC. The chain recombines TRBV28 with TRBJ2-6; 8 bases match TRBD2. V lost 8 bases to trimming and J lost 0 bases; unmatched junction nucleotides: 6. The CDR3 length is 16 residues. CDR1 and CDR2 from the germline V gene are MDHEN and SYDVKM.

At least ten counts were recorded for this clonotype. The rearrangement links TRBV6-2 or TRBV6-3 to TRBJ2-5; 7 nucleotides agree with TRBD2. The germline V gene has CDR1 MNHEY and CDR2 SVGEGT. V trimming: 6 bases; J trimming: 7 bases; junction bases outside the gene matches: 14. The CDR3 length is 15 residues. As DNA, the CDR3 is TGTGCCAGCAGATCGACGGTGGGGGGGTATGGGACCCAGTACTTC. Translation: CASRSTVGGYGTQYF.

This clonotype was picked up a small number of times. The chain couples TRBV12-3 or TRBV12-4 to TRBJ1-5; D possibly corresponds to TRBD1 (6 bases). The CDR3 sequence is 17 residues long. The V end lost 6 bases, the J end lost 1 base, and 19 bases lay between the germline ends. Here the CDR3 reads CASRGGQRGVSNQPQHF. The CDR3 bases are TGTGCCAGCAGGGGAGGACAGCGGGGGGTGAGCAATCAGCCCCAGCATTTT.

This clonotype was recorded many times. The rearrangement joins TRBV24-1 to TRBJ2-1; TRBD2 is a possible D gene (5 bases). CDR1 is KGHDR and CDR2 is SFDVKD in the germline V gene. V gave up 3 bases and J gave up 1 base, with 15 bases separating them. The CDR3 totals 17 residues. CDR3 sequence reads: CATSDPRPSGSYNEQFF. CDR3 sequence (DNA): TGTGCCACCAGTGATCCCCGACCCTCGGGATCCTACAATGAGCAGTTCTTC.

The rearrangement links TRBV2 to TRBJ1-2; D might be TRBD1 (6 bases). The length of the CDR3 is 14 residues. The V end was cut by 4 bases, the J end by 5 bases, with 14 bases between. Germline V gene data show CDR1 as SNHLY and CDR2 as FYNNEI. The DNA of the CDR3 is TGTGCCAGCAGTGCACCACAGGGAAAGTATGGCTACACCTTC. Translation gives CASSAPQGKYGYTF.

This clonotype was seen a handful of times. The chain carries TRBV2 and TRBJ1-1; no reliable D call. V lost 3 bases to trimming and J lost 5 bases, with 10 bases between them. Germline V gene data show CDR1 as SNHLY and CDR2 as FYNNEI. The CDR3 covers 13 residues. In DNA, the CDR3 is TGTGCCAGCAGTGACGTCCGGTATACTGAAGCTTTCTTT. Its translation is CASSDVRYTEAFF.

This clonotype was seen a few times. This chain links TRBV15 with TRBJ1-2; D is unclear. This CDR3 has 17 residues. Trimming removed 0 bases at V and 9 bases at J, with 23 bases between. CDR1 and CDR2 (germline): LNHNV, YYDKDF (reference sequence). Here the CDR3 DNA reads TGTGCCACCAGCAGAGATAGTTGGCAGGAGACTTCAATTAGCTACACCTTC. As protein: CATSRDSWQETSISYTF.

This chain links TRBV14 with TRBJ1-6; tentative D call: TRBD1 (5 bases). V lost 0 bases and J lost 11, with 8 bases in between. This CDR3 contains 13 residues. Germline loops: CDR1 SGHDN, CDR2 FVKESK. The chain's CDR3 is CASSQDQGAPLHF. In nucleotides, the CDR3 is TGTGCCAGCAGCCAAGACCAGGGAGCACCCCTCCACTTT.